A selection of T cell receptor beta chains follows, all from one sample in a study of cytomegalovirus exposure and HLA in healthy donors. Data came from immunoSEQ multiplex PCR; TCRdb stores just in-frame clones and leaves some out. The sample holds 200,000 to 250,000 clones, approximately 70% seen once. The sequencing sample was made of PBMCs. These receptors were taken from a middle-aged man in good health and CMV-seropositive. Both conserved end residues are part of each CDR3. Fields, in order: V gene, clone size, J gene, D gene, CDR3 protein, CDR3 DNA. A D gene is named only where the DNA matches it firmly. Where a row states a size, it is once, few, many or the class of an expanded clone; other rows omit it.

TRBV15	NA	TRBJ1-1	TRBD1	CATSRDRTGIGNTEAFF	TGTGCCACCAGCAGAGATAGGACAGGGATTGGGAACACTGAAGCTTTCTTT
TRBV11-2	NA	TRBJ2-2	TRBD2	CASSRREGTGELFF	TGTGCCAGCAGCCGCAGGGAGGGCACCGGGGAGCTGTTTTTT
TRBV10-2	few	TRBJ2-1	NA	CASTKTRAGNEQFF	TGCGCCAGCACCAAGACTAGAGCCGGGAATGAGCAGTTCTTC
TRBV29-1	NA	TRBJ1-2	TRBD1	CSGGQGAGYTF	TGCAGCGGAGGACAGGGAGCTGGCTACACCTTC
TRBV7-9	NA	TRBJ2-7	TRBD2	CASSRPGGGGKEQYF	TGTGCCAGCAGCCGCCCGGGGGGAGGAGGGAAAGAGCAGTACTTC
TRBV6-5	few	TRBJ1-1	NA	CASRSGGAYTEAFF	TGTGCCAGCAGGTCGGGGGGCGCGTACACTGAAGCTTTCTTT
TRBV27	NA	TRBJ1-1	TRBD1	CASSPLPQGARAEAFF	TGTGCCAGCAGTCCCCTTCCACAGGGGGCGCGGGCTGAAGCTTTCTTT
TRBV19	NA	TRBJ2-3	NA	CASSRDWGEADTQYF	TGTGCCAGTAGTCGGGACTGGGGGGAGGCAGATACGCAGTATTTT
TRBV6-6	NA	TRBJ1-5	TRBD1	CASRAGQGGDQPQHF	TGTGCCAGCAGGGCGGGACAGGGAGGTGATCAGCCCCAGCATTTT
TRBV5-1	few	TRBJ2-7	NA	CASSLGSGISYEQYF	TGCGCCAGCAGCTTGGGGTCAGGGATCTCCTACGAGCAGTACTTC
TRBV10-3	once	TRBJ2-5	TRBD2	CAIRASGGYQETQYF	TGTGCCATCAGGGCAAGCGGGGGGTACCAAGAGACCCAGTACTTC
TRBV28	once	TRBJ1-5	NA	CASSFVVRGLSQPQHF	TGTGCCAGCAGTTTCGTTGTAAGGGGATTGAGTCAGCCCCAGCATTTT
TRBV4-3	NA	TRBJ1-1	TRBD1	CASSQGQGATEAFF	TGCGCCAGCAGCCAAGGACAGGGGGCCACTGAAGCTTTCTTT
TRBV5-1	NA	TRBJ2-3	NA	CASSPGLATDTQYF	TGCGCCAGCAGCCCGGGACTTGCCACAGATACGCAGTATTTT